This TCR beta chain was retrieved from a study of T cell responses to AZD1222 COVID-19 vaccine. Study-wide background: Pooled in the analysis were second doses at about 4 or about 12 weeks.

Profiling relied on immunoSEQ multiplex PCR, and the TCRdb table lists in-frame clones only, not all of them. The sample lists 100,000 to 150,000 clones; around 90% were seen once. This clone appeared once. Its antigen is not known. Study-wide findings and caveats: Clonal diversity was possibly underestimated, and white British individuals and females predominated among donors. It was only six AZD1222 recipients who were seropositive at baseline. Scientists sampled the repertoires only once the peak T cell response had passed.

The sequence derives from an adult in good health. The sequences come from peripheral blood, collected on day 0 of AZD1222 vaccination.

As DNA, the CDR3 is TGTGCCAGCAGCTTGGTTGGGTGGGGACGGTCGAACACCGGGGAGCTGTTTTTT. Protein product: CASSLVGWGRSNTGELFF. The rearrangement links TRBV5-6 to TRBJ2-2, with D perhaps assigned TRBD1 or TRBD2 (5 bases each). This CDR3 spans 18 amino acids. CDR1 and CDR2 from the germline V gene are SGHDT and YYEEEE. Trimming removed 0 bases at V and 0 bases at J, with 15 bases between.